This T cell receptor beta chain was identified in a study of shared clonotypes between healthy human individuals. Study-wide results and caveats: Clonotypes shared by all four sorted-subset donors had higher generation probabilities than non-shared clonotypes. Sampling covered blood only; tissue repertoires likely differ.

This table comes from immunoSEQ multiplex PCR, and its TCRdb copy is limited to in-frame clones, with some not included. The data show some 1,900,000 clones, over 85% seen once. Naive CD8 cells were CD45RO-negative, positively selected for CCR7, excluding terminally differentiated effector memory CD45RA+ cells. The study drew its donors from healthy HIV-negative adults without recent acute infections or vaccinations. In the case of this clone: Its specificity is not known.

The V and J ends lost 2 bases and 4 bases respectively, with 16 bases between them. The CDR3 extends over 16 amino acids. Per germline, CDR1 MNHEY and CDR2 SVGAGI. The origin of this receptor is a man aged 18 to 30 in good health. Sequences were obtained from naive CD8+ T cells sorted from blood. This chain links TRBV6-5 with TRBJ2-3; maybe TRBD1 (6 bases). CDR3 protein: CASSYIAAGDPDTQYF. The CDR3 bases are TGTGCCAGCAGTTACATTGCGGCAGGGGATCCAGATACGCAGTATTTT.